Sequencing of this T cell receptor (beta chain) was carried out in a study of identical twins. Notes on the study in general: Less excess twin sharing appeared in beta out-of-frame sequences.

With 5 bases clipped from V and 7 bases from J, the junction kept 11 bases outside the gene matches. Germline loops: CDR1 SGHTA, CDR2 FQGNSA. The CDR3 has 15 residues. This clonotype came up a few times. What it binds is not known. TCRdb reprocessed the 5' RACE reads with MiXCR, giving one entry per CDR3 protein. The sample lists about 280,000 distinct CDR3 sequences, 8% to 9% seen once, with less than 2.5% in the top ten. These data were also reused for a study on yellow fever vaccine responses in identical twins.

V is TRBV7-2 and J is TRBJ2-1, with 7 bases aligning to TRBD2. The sequence was obtained from a woman under 30 in good health. Sequencing was performed on memory (CD45RO+) T cells sorted from blood. The CDR3 nucleotides read TGTGCCAGCAGCCCGGAGGCGGGAGTAGGAAATGAGCAGTTCTTC. This gives the protein CASSPEAGVGNEQFF.